The 30 T cell receptor beta chains below all came from one sample that was sequenced in a study of beta chain features in type 1 diabetes. Study-level findings and limits: Type 1 diabetes patients showed a moderate but significant shortening of TCRB CDR3s in all four CD4+ subsets.

For these TCRs, the target antigens are not known. TCRB transcripts that were expressed got sequenced, as all of the isolated RNA had been reverse transcribed. Sequenced by immunoSEQ multiplex PCR; TCRdb stores in-frame clones only, minus some. The table lists about 650,000 clones, around 11% of them singletons. Sequenced material: naive CD4+ T cells from blood. The receptors were gathered from a man aged 25-45 years with type 1 diabetes.

This clone was picked up a small number of times. The genes are TRBV4-3 and TRBJ2-2; D not certain. CDR1 is LGHNA and CDR2 is YSLEER in the germline V gene. V lost 0 bases to trimming and J lost 1 base, with 3 bases between them. The CDR3 has 14 amino acids. This chain's CDR3 is CASSQDGNTGELFF. The CDR3 DNA is TGCGCCAGCAGCCAAGATGGGAACACCGGGGAGCTGTTTTTT.

The chain combines TRBV4-3 with TRBJ1-1; D call uncertain. The CDR3 has 15 residues. Trimming removed 0 bases at V and 3 bases at J, with 11 bases between. The germline V gene has CDR1 LGHNA and CDR2 YSLEER. As DNA, the CDR3 is TGCGCCAGCAGCCAAGAGTTTTTTGGCCACACTGAAGCTTTCTTT. It encodes CASSQEFFGHTEAFF.

This clone has a handful of counts. The chain employs TRBV7-3 and TRBJ2-7; no clear D gene. The CDR3 covers 17 residues. Germline-derived CDR1 and CDR2 are SGHTA and FQGTGA. Trimming removed 4 bases at V and 2 bases at J, with 21 bases between. The CDR3 region has the DNA TGTGCCAGCAGCTCCACCCCCTTCCCTCAGGCAACCTACGAGCAGTACTTC. Protein: CASSSTPFPQATYEQYF. Together with reference TRBV7-3 and TRBJ2-7, the CDR3 gives the full variable domain: GAGVSQTPSNKVTEKGKYVELRCDPISGHTALYWYRQSLGQGPEFLIYFQGTGAADDSGLPNDRFFAVRPEGSVSTLKIQRTERGDSAVYLCASSSTPFPQATYEQYFGPGTRLTVT.

The chain combines TRBV5-1 with TRBJ1-2; possibly TRBD1 for D (5 bases). Germline V gene sequence: CDR1 SGHRS, CDR2 YFSETQ. Trimming took off 4 bases at V and 0 bases at J, with 10 bases between the two ends. CDR3 length: 14 residues. The CDR3 sequence: CASSERQPNYGYTF. The CDR3 bases are TGCGCCAGCAGCGAGCGACAGCCTAACTATGGCTACACCTTC.

The chain has TRBV25-1 and TRBJ2-1; unclear D gene. Germline V lookup: CDR1 MGHDK, CDR2 SYGVNS. CDR3 length: 10 residues. V was pared by 6 bases and J by 10 bases, with 7 bases between. The DNA for the CDR3 is TGTGCCAGCAGAGGAGTAGAGCAGTTCTTC. Its protein product is CASRGVEQFF.

The chain is built from TRBV14 and TRBJ2-7; D is unclear. The CDR3 spans 13 residues. Germline CDR1 SGHDN, CDR2 FVKESK. The V end was cut by 6 bases, the J end by 3 bases, with 12 bases between. Written as DNA, the CDR3 is TGTGCCAGCAGTTTCTCCCCCGGCTACGAGCAGTACTTC. Its protein is CASSFSPGYEQYF.

This chain connects TRBV30 to TRBJ2-7; tentatively, D is TRBD1 (5 bases). Germline V gene data show CDR1 as GTSNPN and CDR2 as SVGIG (reference sequence). The length of the CDR3 is 12 residues. The V end was cut by 1 base, the J end by 3 bases, with 7 bases between. The DNA of the CDR3 is TGTGCCTGGAGTGACCAGGGCTACGAGCAGTACTTC. It codes for CAWSDQGYEQYF.

This clone was seen only a few times. The V gene is TRBV5-1, the J gene TRBJ2-5, with a tentative D call TRBD1 (6 bases). Germline CDR1 SGHRS, CDR2 YFSETQ. Trimming pared 0 bases from V and 5 bases from J, leaving 14 bases between. The CDR3 sequence is 15 residues long. In DNA form, the CDR3 reads TGCGCCAGCAGCTTGGCGCCAGGGGCCGGGGAGACCCAGTACTTC. Its protein product is CASSLAPGAGETQYF.

V usage is TRBV10-3 and J usage is TRBJ2-5; 10 bases are a match to TRBD1. Matching the DNA end better, TRBJ2-7 makes the J call doubtful. The CDR3 is 16 residues long. Germline V gene sequence: CDR1 ENHRY, CDR2 SYGVKD. The CDR3 nucleotides read TGTGCCATCAGTGAGCCTGAGGGGACAGGGGCCTACGAGCAGTACTTC. As protein: CAISEPEGTGAYEQYF.

This clone was counted a few times. V usage is TRBV4-2 and J usage is TRBJ2-3, with 12 positions matching TRBD2. Trimming at V came to 2 bases and at J to 5 bases, leaving 8 bases not matched to a gene. CDR3 length equals 17 residues. Looked up from germline, CDR1 is LGHNA and CDR2 is YNFKEQ. CDR3: CASSQPTSGGQGDTQYF. The CDR3 region has the DNA TGTGCCAGCAGCCAACCGACTAGCGGGGGCCAGGGAGATACGCAGTATTTT.

This clone appeared a few times. The chain has TRBV28 and TRBJ1-2; D remains ambiguous. The CDR3 is made up of 12 amino acids. Germline-derived CDR1 and CDR2 are MDHEN and SYDVKM. V was pared by 6 bases and J by 7 bases, with 12 bases between. The CDR3 DNA reads as TGTGCCAGCAGCCTCACGCTTCGTGGCTACACCTTC. Its translation: CASSLTLRGYTF.

The J gene is TRBJ2-1, the V gene TRBV5-1; D is possibly TRBD2 (5 bases). Trimming took off 1 base at V and 6 bases at J, with 8 bases between the two ends. Germline V gene lookup returns CDR1 SGHRS and CDR2 YFSETQ. This CDR3 has 13 amino acids. CDR3 nucleotides: TGCGCCAGCAGCTTGTACGGGGTCAATGAGCAGTTCTTC. Its protein is CASSLYGVNEQFF.

The chain links TRBV5-1 to TRBJ2-2; tentatively, D is TRBD1 (6 bases). Germline V gene data show CDR1 as SGHRS and CDR2 as YFSETQ. The CDR3 extends over 14 amino acids. V gave up 4 bases and J gave up 6 bases, with 13 bases separating them. CDR3: CASSSGQTAGELFF. The CDR3 DNA is TGCGCCAGCAGCAGCGGACAGACGGCCGGGGAGCTGTTTTTT.

This clone was found once. The chain recombines TRBV10-3 with TRBJ1-2; 7 bases align to TRBD1. Unmatched junction bases numbered 13, after V lost 4 bases and J lost 2 bases. The CDR3 covers 17 residues. CDR1 is ENHRY, CDR2 SYGVKD, per germline. CDR3 in amino acids: CAISGSPGNRGNYGYTF. The CDR3 DNA follows: TGTGCCATCAGTGGTAGCCCAGGAAACAGGGGCAACTATGGCTACACCTTC.

This clone showed up just a few times. The chain is built from TRBV5-4 and TRBJ2-6; 8 nucleotides line up with TRBD2. The CDR3 runs to 18 residues. CDR1 is SGHNT, CDR2 YYREEE, per germline (reference sequence). J was trimmed by 0 bases and V by 4 bases; bases with no gene match: 9. CDR3 in amino acids: CASSPGGGQVSGANVLTF. As DNA, the CDR3 is TGTGCCAGCAGCCCCGGCGGGGGGCAGGTCTCTGGGGCCAACGTCCTGACTTTC.

This clone came up a few times. The chain employs TRBV2 and TRBJ1-5, with D unresolved. This CDR3 has 15 amino acids. The germline CDR1 and CDR2 sequences are SNHLY and FYNNEI. V was pared by 1 base and J by 3 bases, with 10 bases between. The CDR3 DNA is TGTGCCAGCAGTGAAGGAGGGATGGACAATCAGCCCCAGCATTTT. Its protein is CASSEGGMDNQPQHF.

This clone was seen a handful of times. This chain links TRBV7-9 with TRBJ2-5, with 8 bases aligning to TRBD1. J lost 5 bases, V lost 5 bases, and 7 bases had no gene match. CDR1 and CDR2 from the germline V gene are SEHNR and FQNEAQ (reference sequence). The CDR3 totals 14 residues. CDR3 nucleotide sequence: TGTGCCAGCAGCACATGGACAGGGAAGGAGACCCAGTACTTC. It translates to CASSTWTGKETQYF.

The chain employs TRBV7-2 and TRBJ2-3; 7 positions agree with TRBD2. The ends lost 4 bases at V and 3 bases at J; junction bases unmatched: 7. The germline V gene encodes CDR1 SGHTA and CDR2 FQGNSA. The CDR3 sequence is 15 residues long. The CDR3 bases are TGTGCCAGCAGCTGGGGAGCGGGGAAGACAGATACGCAGTATTTT. Protein product: CASSWGAGKTDTQYF.

This chain joins TRBV19 and TRBJ1-6; maybe TRBD1 (6 bases). The CDR3 extends over 12 amino acids. CDR1 is LNHDA, CDR2 SQIVND, per germline (reference sequence). Trimming left V 6 bases short and J 11 bases short, with 11 bases between. For the CDR3, the DNA is TGTGCCAGTAGAAGGCAGGGGACACCCCTCCACTTT. It translates to CASRRQGTPLHF.

Worth noting for this clone: Distinct nucleotide sequences in the sample also encode this CDR3. The chain couples TRBV7-2 to TRBJ2-1; no clear D. CDR1 and CDR2 from the germline V gene are SGHTA and FQGNSA. Trimming cost V 0 bases and J 3 bases, with 3 bases left between them. CDR3 length: 13 residues. This CDR3 reads CASSLARYNEQFF. The DNA of the CDR3 is TGTGCCAGCAGCTTAGCGCGCTACAATGAGCAGTTCTTC.

The V call is TRBV18, the J call TRBJ1-1; D uncertain. Trimming stripped 3 bases from V and 1 base from J, with 9 bases between. Germline V gene lookup returns CDR1 KGHSH and CDR2 LQKENI. This CDR3 has 14 amino acids. CDR3 DNA: TGTGCCAGCTCACCTACCGAGGGGAACACTGAAGCTTTCTTT. The encoded protein is CASSPTEGNTEAFF.

This clone turned up a few times. The chain is built from TRBV29-1 and TRBJ2-5, with 8 bases that match TRBD2. CDR1 and CDR2 (germline): SQVTM, ANQGSEA. The CDR3 consists of 14 residues. Unmatched junction bases numbered 7, after V lost 5 bases and J lost 2 bases. CDR3 protein: CSVTPGTRQETQYF. In DNA, the CDR3 is TGCAGCGTTACCCCAGGGACTAGGCAAGAGACCCAGTACTTC.

The chain has TRBV5-1 and TRBJ2-1; 8 nucleotides match TRBD2. The CDR3 covers 17 residues. Unmatched junction bases numbered 12, after V lost 0 bases and J lost 7 bases. The V gene's germline CDR1 is SGHRS and CDR2 YFSETQ. The CDR3 DNA is TGCGCCAGCAGCTTGGCCCCAGGAGCGGGGGCTGGAAATGAGCAGTTCTTC. It encodes CASSLAPGAGAGNEQFF.

This clone was seen more than once but under ten times. The rearrangement uses TRBV7-2 and TRBJ2-5; 12 bases align to TRBD2. The J segment lost 2 bases and the V segment lost 2 bases, leaving 3 bases of the junction unmatched. CDR3 length: 16 amino acids. The V gene's germline CDR1 is SGHTA and CDR2 FQGNSA. CDR3 nucleotide sequence: TGTGCCAGCAGCTTATTGACTAGCGGGGGACAAGAGACCCAGTACTTC. Translation gives CASSLLTSGGQETQYF.

This clone was detected a few times. V is TRBV7-9 and J is TRBJ1-2; no clear D. The length of the CDR3 is 14 residues. The V end lost 5 bases, the J end lost 6 bases, and 16 bases lay between the germline ends. Germline-derived CDR1 and CDR2 are SEHNR and FQNEAQ (reference sequence). CDR3: CASSPSRSWDGYTF. Here the CDR3 DNA reads TGTGCCAGCAGCCCCTCACGGTCTTGGGATGGCTACACCTTC.

This clone was seen a handful of times. This sequence joins TRBV25-1 and TRBJ2-2; D unclear. This CDR3 is built from 14 residues. Germline V gene sequence: CDR1 MGHDK, CDR2 SYGVNS. Trimming left V 5 bases short and J 0 bases short, with 7 bases between. CDR3 loop: CASSLQTNTGELFF. The DNA for the CDR3 is TGTGCCAGCAGTCTACAGACGAACACCGGGGAGCTGTTTTTT. The complete variable domain, with remaining parts taken from reference TRBV25-1 and TRBJ2-2, reads EADIYQTPRYLVIGTGKKITLECSQTMGHDKMYWYQQDPGMELHLIHYSYGVNSTEKGDLSSESTVSRIRTEHFPLTLESARPSHTSQYLCASSLQTNTGELFFGEGSRLTVL.

V is TRBV5-4 and J is TRBJ2-1; TRBD1 matches at 9 bases. The germline V gene has CDR1 SGHNT and CDR2 YYREEE (reference sequence). This CDR3 is 16 amino acids long. Trimming removed 0 bases from V and 3 bases from J; junction bases left unmatched: 4. The CDR3, as DNA: TGTGCCAGCAGCTTGGCCGCGGGACAGGGCTACAATGAGCAGTTCTTC. Its protein product is CASSLAAGQGYNEQFF.

The chain recombines TRBV13 with TRBJ1-2, with D unclear. Germline V gene sequence: CDR1 PRHDT, CDR2 FYEKMQ (reference sequence). The ends were cut back, 5 bases at V and 2 bases at J, with 12 bases in the middle. The length of the CDR3 is 14 residues. CDR3 amino acids: CASSIGEENYGYTF. The DNA of the CDR3 is TGTGCCAGCAGCATCGGGGAAGAGAACTATGGCTACACCTTC.

The genes are TRBV9 and TRBJ2-5; unclear D gene. The germline V gene encodes CDR1 SGDLS and CDR2 YYNGEE. This CDR3 is 13 amino acids long. Trimming took 3 bases from V and 1 from J, leaving 7 bases between them. CDR3 in DNA: TGTGCCAGCAGCGATCCGCCCCAAGAGACCCAGTACTTC. Its protein is CASSDPPQETQYF.

The gene calls are TRBV9 and TRBJ1-6; tentative D call: TRBD1 (6 bases). The CDR3 is 16 residues long. Trimming removed 0 bases at V and 2 bases at J, with 9 bases between. The germline V gene has CDR1 SGDLS and CDR2 YYNGEE. This CDR3 reads CASSVEGGTYNSPLHF. The CDR3 coding sequence is TGTGCCAGCAGCGTAGAGGGGGGCACCTATAATTCACCCCTCCACTTT.